This T cell receptor (beta chain) comes out of a study of beta chain features in type 1 diabetes. One heparinised blood draw, averaging roughly 0.12 L, came from each donor. Based on CD45RO/CCR7/CD25/CD127/CD95/CD27, CD4+ regulatory, stem cell-like memory, naive and central memory cells were sorted. This clone was detected only a few times. Its antigen is as yet unknown. The CDR3 covers 15 residues. Germline loops: CDR1 LNHDA, CDR2 SQIVND (reference sequence). Trimming removed 1 base at V and 10 bases at J, with 17 bases between. General study findings and limits: Insertion counts at VDJ junctions were lower in type 1 diabetes patients, who also showed more deletions there. Moderate but significant shortening of TCRB CDR3s was recorded in all four CD4+ subsets from Type 1 diabetes patients. In comparison with healthy donors, patients had naive, central memory and Treg TCRB repertoires that appeared more similar.

Sequenced material consisted of expressed TCRB transcripts (all of the isolated RNA was reverse transcribed). Generated by immunoSEQ multiplex PCR, the TCRdb table keeps only in-frame clones and is missing some. The data contain a few hundred thousand clones, around 10% of them seen just once; the ten biggest clones take up 0.45% to 0.65%. The specimen was central memory CD4+ T cells from blood. This chain connects TRBV19 to TRBJ2-1; D might be TRBD1 or TRBD2, each matching 5 bases. This TCR came from a man younger than 45 with type 1 diabetes. The CDR3 loop reads CASSIGGPQVREQFF. The CDR3 coding sequence is TGTGCCAGTAGTATAGGGGGACCACAGGTCCGAGAGCAGTTCTTC.